The sequence of this TCR beta chain was determined in a study of blood T cells in healthy people across ages (dated by TCRdb to 2013 to 2016). Regarding the study in general: In model experiments, template switching captured roughly one uniquely barcoded TCR beta cDNA molecule for every two T cells. Donors of different ages were randomly distributed across sequencing lanes to avoid experimental bias. Using deep sequencing normalized with unique cDNA molecular identifiers, the study measured how TCR beta repertoire diversity changes with age. The donors were split into four age groups: young (average approximately 16 years), middle-aged (over 35), aged (62) and long-lived (roughly 86). Two additional independent replicas of 1 million unique cDNA reads from the same blood draw were analyzed for two donors (one aged 18 to 30 and one aged 80 or older). Study-wide findings and limitations: As age increased, observed TCR beta diversity per million T cells dropped in a roughly linear way, and a significant reduction was already evident by age 40. Bulk unsorted PBMC profiling prevented conclusive comparison of naive and antigen-experienced compartments. Estimates of total diversity from one million sequenced T cells were regarded as lower bounds and underestimates. The CMV infection status of donors was not known, potentially confounding age-related changes in expanded clonotypes. Observed TCR beta diversity correlated strongly with the percentage of naive T cells measured by flow cytometry. Compared with the aged group, more naive CD4+ T cells, fewer expanded clones and increased TCR diversity were shown by the long-lived group, suggesting age selection.

Library generation was performed with 5' RACE. Instrument used: Illumina HiSeq 2500. A second PCR of roughly 7 to 12 cycles was performed with a sample-barcoded 5' primer and a J-beta primer mix. A template-switch 5' adaptor carrying 12 random nucleotides introduced a unique molecular identifier onto each TCR beta cDNA molecule. Each sample yielded at least 2.5 million CDR3-containing paired-end reads. The Mint cDNA synthesis kit, primed by a TRBC-specific oligonucleotide, was used to synthesize first-strand cDNA from all RNA. Following uracil-DNA glycosylase treatment, a first 18-cycle PCR with universal primers M1SS and BC2_uni_R was performed on all cDNA. As for the original processing: For normalization, 1 million high-quality reads were randomly selected from each sample, with every read carrying a distinct molecular identifier. Instead of being binned into consensus sequences, reads with shared molecular identifiers were discarded. MiTCR, set to a Q25 quality threshold and the strictest error-elimination algorithm, was used for CDR3 identification, clonotype clustering and error correction. A nonparametric unseen species model with Euler transformation was used to estimate a lower bound on total TCR beta diversity. Starting from the raw public reads, TCRdb applied fastp trimming at Q25, assembled clones with MiXCR and retained in-frame beta chains. Merged by CDR3 protein, the rows form single entries marked with the most common genes and DNA. TCRdb, rather than the study authors, made the V and J calls. In all, the sample holds 700,000 or so distinct CDR3 sequences, and 22% of those were seen once. The top ten clones comprise 22% of the sample.

This clonotype came up many times. Its antigen target is currently unknown. Base qualities are not provided; no much larger clone lies one nucleotide away. Inclusive of the bounding cysteine and phenylalanine, the CDR3 is 14 residues long. Just CDR3 DNA is preserved here, 42 bases in frame from base 1. The germline V and J ends show losses of 2 bases and 6 bases respectively, and no gene match explains 5 bases of the junction. CDR1 and CDR2 (MNHNS, SASEGT) derive from the germline V gene. Systemically healthy Caucasian individuals from Russia, over 30 in total and aged roughly 6 to 95 years, were included as donors. Each donor gave approximately 10 milliliters of peripheral blood, collected into EDTA-treated Vacutainer tubes. PBMCs were isolated by Ficoll-Paque density-gradient centrifugation, with at least 7 million obtained per sample. Total RNA, at least 6 micrograms per sample, was extracted from PBMCs with Trizol reagent. The percentages of naive CD45RAhigh/CD27high T cells were determined by flow cytometry on a PBMC aliquot from every donor.

The clonotype was recovered from a man between 65 and 85 years old in good health. Sequencing input: blood. This receptor chain uses TRBV6-1 and TRBJ1-1; 8 junctional bases match TRBD1. The DNA is as follows: TGTGCCAGCAGTGAATACAGGGGGAATTCTGAAGCTTTCTTT. Its protein reads: CASSEYRGNSEAFF.